One and the same sample provided the 20 T cell receptor beta chains below, sequenced in a study of graft-versus-host responses after intestinal transplantation. Repertoires were generated with immunoSEQ multiplex PCR, while TCRdb's copy carries only in-frame clones and drops some. The sample lists 25,000 to 30,000 clones; more than 90% were seen once. Sequences were derived from PBMCs, sampled just over 29 days after intestinal transplant. These receptors all stem from a human patient who received an intestinal transplant, so some T cells may come from the graft donor.

This clone was seen a few times. The V call is TRBV6-6, the J call TRBJ2-7; 9 positions agree with TRBD2. V shed 2 bases and J 4 bases; nucleotides not matched to a gene: 6. The CDR3 spans 15 residues. Germline V gene lookup returns CDR1 MNHNY and CDR2 SVGAGI (reference sequence). The CDR3 here is CASSYGPSGEYEQYF. The CDR3 nucleotides are TGTGCCAGCAGTTACGGGCCTAGCGGGGAATACGAGCAGTACTTC.

V is TRBV10-2 and J is TRBJ1-2; 8 nucleotides line up with TRBD1. Germline CDR1 WSHSY, CDR2 SAAADI. The V and J ends lost 0 bases and 4 bases, in that order; junction bases with no gene match: 7. The CDR3 contains 16 residues. The CDR3 spells CASSESLAGGVYGYTF. CDR3 nucleotides: TGCGCCAGCAGTGAGTCGTTGGCAGGGGGCGTCTATGGCTACACCTTC.

CDR3: CASRVDLTNEKLFF. CDR3 bases: TGTGCCAGCAGAGTTGATTTGACTAATGAAAAACTGTTTTTT. The chain couples TRBV6-5 to TRBJ1-4; D unresolved. Germline V gene sequence: CDR1 MNHEY, CDR2 SVGAGI. The V end was cut by 6 bases, the J end by 2 bases, with 10 bases between. The CDR3 covers 14 residues.

This clone was seen a single time. The chain carries TRBV5-8 and TRBJ2-3; 9 bases fit TRBD1. V was clipped by 3 bases and J by 2 bases; unmatched bases: 7. From germline, CDR1 is SGHTS and CDR2 YDEGEE. The CDR3 is 16 residues long. This chain's CDR3 is CASSYGTGIPTDTQYF. The DNA of the CDR3 is TGTGCCAGCAGCTACGGGACAGGGATACCCACAGATACGCAGTATTTT.

The gene calls are TRBV4-3 and TRBJ2-1; D not resolved. V was shortened by 1 base and J by 5 bases, with 9 bases between the two germline ends. The CDR3 covers 14 residues. Germline CDR1 and CDR2: LGHNA and YSLEER. The CDR3 protein is CASSQGVVDNEQFF. Here the CDR3 DNA reads TGCGCCAGCAGCCAAGGTGTAGTAGACAATGAGCAGTTCTTC.

The chain links TRBV30 to TRBJ1-2, with D unresolved. The V and J ends lost 1 base and 4 bases respectively, with 7 bases between them. CDR1 and CDR2 from the germline V gene are GTSNPN and SVGIG (reference sequence). This CDR3 spans 12 amino acids. CDR3 loop: CAWSGSLYGYTF. The CDR3 DNA follows: TGTGCCTGGAGTGGTAGCCTCTATGGCTACACCTTC.

In DNA form, the CDR3 reads TGTGCCAGCAGCCCCCAGGGACAGACGTACCAAGAGACCCAGTACTTC. This codes for CASSPQGQTYQETQYF. The chain uses TRBV9 and TRBJ2-5; 7 bases fit TRBD1. The J segment lost 0 bases and the V segment lost 4 bases, leaving 9 bases of the junction unmatched. The germline V gene has CDR1 SGDLS and CDR2 YYNGEE. CDR3 size: 16 residues. The whole variable domain, filled in from reference TRBV9 and TRBJ2-5, reads DSGVTQTPKHLITATGQRVTLRCSPRSGDLSVYWYQQSLDQGLQFLIQYYNGEERAKGNILERFSAQQFPDLHSELNLSSLELGDSALYFCASSPQGQTYQETQYFGPGTRLLVL.

The chain carries TRBV5-1 and TRBJ2-7; a possible D gene is TRBD1 (6 bases). Germline V CDR1 and CDR2: SGHRS, YFSETQ. Between the trimmed V and J ends, which lost 2 bases and 5 bases, there was a span of 17 bases. The CDR3 has 15 amino acids. CDR3 protein: CASSFDRSLGDEQYF. The CDR3 bases are TGCGCCAGCAGCTTTGACAGGTCCCTTGGGGACGAGCAGTACTTC.

This sequence joins TRBV19 and TRBJ1-1; the D gene is possibly TRBD1 (6 bases). Trimming removed 6 bases from V and 8 bases from J, with 25 bases in between. CDR1 is LNHDA and CDR2 is SQIVND in the germline V gene (reference sequence). The CDR3 totals 16 residues. CDR3 sequence: CASSRGGSFTSLEAFF. The CDR3 DNA follows: TGTGCCAGTAGCCGCGGGGGCAGTTTTACTTCCCTGGAAGCTTTCTTT.

This clone was recorded only once. J is TRBJ1-1 and V is TRBV11-2; 9 bases fit TRBD1. Unmatched junction bases numbered 4, after V lost 5 bases and J lost 3 bases. This CDR3 comprises 14 residues. Germline V gene sequence: CDR1 SGHAT, CDR2 FQNNGV. CDR3 protein: CASSPGQGYTEAFF. CDR3 sequence (DNA): TGTGCCAGCAGCCCGGGACAGGGATACACTGAAGCTTTCTTT.

The rearrangement uses TRBV4-1 and TRBJ1-2; D is uncertain. Trimming cost V 4 bases and J 0 bases, with 12 bases left between them. There are 15 residues in the CDR3. Germline CDR1 MGHRA, CDR2 YSYEKL. CDR3 sequence (DNA): TGCGCCAGCAGCCCCAGATCAGGATCTAACTATGGCTACACCTTC. This encodes CASSPRSGSNYGYTF.

CDR3 sequence (DNA): TGTGCCAGCAGCCAAGTCATTAGCGGGGTCTACGAGCAGTACTTC. This translates into CASSQVISGVYEQYF. The V call is TRBV4-2, the J call TRBJ2-7; 8 nucleotides align to TRBD2. This CDR3 has 15 amino acids. Trimming at V came to 1 base and at J to 3 bases, leaving 5 bases not matched to a gene. The germline V gene encodes CDR1 LGHNA and CDR2 YNFKEQ.

The chain recombines TRBV21-1 with TRBJ2-7; TRBD2 was called by the table and not checked on the DNA. TRBV21-1 is annotated as a pseudogene. This CDR3 has 16 amino acids. The CDR3 sequence is CASSFPGRATPYEQYF. Here the CDR3 DNA reads TGTGCCAGCAGCTTCCCAGGGAGGGCAACTCCCTACGAGCAGTACTTC.

The rearrangement joins TRBV7-2 to TRBJ2-5; D not resolved. The CDR3 has 17 residues. With 2 bases removed from V and 0 bases from J, the gap between germline ends came to 16 bases. The germline CDR1 and CDR2 sequences are SGHTA and FQGNSA. CDR3 in amino acids: CASSLRVSWPYQETQYF. Written as DNA, the CDR3 is TGTGCCAGCAGCTTAAGAGTTAGTTGGCCGTACCAAGAGACCCAGTACTTC.

The sample holds one count of this clone. This sequence joins TRBV2 and TRBJ1-6; D ambiguous. Trimming left V 5 bases short and J 3 bases short, with 11 bases between. This CDR3 comprises 15 residues. From germline, CDR1 is SNHLY and CDR2 FYNNEI. The CDR3 region is CASSQEEFYNSPLHF. CDR3 nucleotide sequence: TGTGCCAGCAGTCAGGAGGAATTCTATAATTCACCCCTCCACTTT. The full variable domain, its missing parts supplied by reference TRBV2 and TRBJ1-6, is EPEVTQTPSHQVTQMGQEVILRCVPISNHLYFYWYRQILGQKVEFLVSFYNNEISEKSEIFDDQFSVERPDGSNFTLKIRSTKLEDSAMYFCASSQEEFYNSPLHFGNGTRLTVT.

The chain carries TRBV4-3 and TRBJ1-1; D ambiguous. V dropped 2 bases and J dropped 0 bases, with 10 bases sitting between them. Germline CDR1 LGHNA, CDR2 YSLEER. CDR3 length equals 15 residues. This CDR3 is CASSQSSTLNTEAFF. The CDR3, as DNA: TGCGCCAGCAGCCAATCTTCGACACTGAACACTGAAGCTTTCTTT.

The V call is TRBV5-1, the J call TRBJ2-7, with D tentatively TRBD1 (6 bases). CDR3 length equals 15 residues. The germline V gene has CDR1 SGHRS and CDR2 YFSETQ. Trimming pared 1 base from V and 2 bases from J, leaving 13 bases between. The chain's CDR3 is CASSLRPDSAYEQYF. DNA for the CDR3: TGCGCCAGCAGCTTGCGACCGGACAGCGCCTACGAGCAGTACTTC.

This chain connects TRBV6-5 to TRBJ1-2; 7 bases line up with TRBD1. V lost 6 bases, J lost 2 bases, and 6 bases stayed unmatched. The germline gives CDR1 MNHEY, CDR2 SVGAGI. This CDR3 is 14 amino acids long. The CDR3 loop reads CASSPTGSNYGYTF. CDR3 in DNA: TGTGCCAGCAGCCCGACAGGGAGCAACTATGGCTACACCTTC.

This sequence joins TRBV4-3 and TRBJ1-4; D gene uncertain. The CDR3 is 15 amino acids. CDR1 is LGHNA, CDR2 YSLEER, per germline. Between the trimmed V and J ends, which lost 0 bases and 0 bases, there was a span of 5 bases. CDR3 residues: CASSQERATNEKLFF. Here the CDR3 DNA reads TGCGCCAGCAGCCAAGAACGCGCAACTAATGAAAAACTGTTTTTT.

This clone was observed a single time. The chain combines TRBV7-8 with TRBJ1-1; D not resolved. Germline-derived CDR1 and CDR2 are SGHVS and FQNEAQ. Trimming cost V 1 base and J 7 bases, with 10 bases left between them. The CDR3 length is 13 residues. CDR3 protein: CASSLGGSGEAFF. DNA of the CDR3: TGTGCCAGCAGCTTAGGTGGTAGCGGTGAAGCTTTCTTT.